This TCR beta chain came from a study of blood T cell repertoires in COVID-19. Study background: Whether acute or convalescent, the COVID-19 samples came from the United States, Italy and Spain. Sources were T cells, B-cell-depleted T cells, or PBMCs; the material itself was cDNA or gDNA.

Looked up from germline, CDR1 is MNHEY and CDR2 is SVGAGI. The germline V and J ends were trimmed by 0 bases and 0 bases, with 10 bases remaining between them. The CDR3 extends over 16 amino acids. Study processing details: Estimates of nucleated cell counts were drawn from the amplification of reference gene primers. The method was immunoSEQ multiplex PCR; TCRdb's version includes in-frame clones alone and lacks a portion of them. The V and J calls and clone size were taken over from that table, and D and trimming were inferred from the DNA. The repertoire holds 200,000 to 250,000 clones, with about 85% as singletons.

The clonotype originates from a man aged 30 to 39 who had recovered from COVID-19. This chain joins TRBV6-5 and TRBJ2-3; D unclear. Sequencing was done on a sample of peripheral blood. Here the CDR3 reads CASSYSSQPSTDTQYF. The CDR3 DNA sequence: TGTGCCAGCAGTTACTCTTCACAACCGAGCACAGATACGCAGTATTTT.